This T cell receptor (beta chain) was retrieved from a study of T cell responses to AZD1222 COVID-19 vaccine. In the case of this clone: Its matching antigen is unknown.

TCRdb's copy holds only in-frame clones and misses some; the assay was immunoSEQ multiplex PCR. The sample holds approximately 130,000 clones, roughly 91% seen once. Findings and limits, study-wide: Vaccine-associated CD4 TCRs ranged over spike, dominating at 160-218 and 743-854. Only a handful of AZD1222 recipients tested seropositive at baseline.

The V gene's germline CDR1 is LGHDT and CDR2 YNNKEL (reference sequence). This CDR3 has 13 residues. Trimming took 5 bases from V and 4 from J, leaving 12 bases between them. The sample in question was peripheral blood, obtained on day 0 of MenACWY control vaccination. This chain connects TRBV3-1 (or the pseudogene TRBV3-2) to TRBJ2-7; D remains ambiguous. The receptor was isolated from an adult in good health. The CDR3 DNA reads as TGTGCCAGCAGCGGGCACGGAATTTACGAGCAGTACTTC. As protein: CASSGHGIYEQYF.